These 8 T cell receptor beta chains share one sample of origin, sequenced in a study of cytomegalovirus exposure and HLA in healthy donors. The PCR used 60 Vbeta and 13 Jbeta primers. Sequencing used immunoSEQ multiplex PCR; TCRdb keeps in-frame clones, though not all of them. The data contain approximately 160,000 clones, over 75% of them singletons. Material: PBMCs. All receptors derive from a human donor in good health.

The chain has TRBV10-3 and TRBJ2-4; D is perhaps TRBD2 (6 bases). Trimming removed 0 bases from V and 8 bases from J, with 14 bases in between. CDR1 is ENHRY and CDR2 is SYGVKD in the germline V gene. CDR3 length: 15 residues. CDR3: CAISESGGLRDIQYF. In nucleotides, the CDR3 is TGTGCCATCAGTGAGTCGGGAGGCCTGAGGGACATTCAGTACTTC.

This clone turned up a few times. The J gene is TRBJ2-7, the V gene TRBV7-9; 7 bases map to TRBD2. Germline-derived CDR1 and CDR2 are SEHNR and FQNEAQ (reference sequence). V was clipped by 1 base and J by 2 bases; unmatched bases: 2. This CDR3 contains 14 residues. The CDR3 reads CASSLVGGAYEQYF. The CDR3 DNA sequence: TGTGCCAGCAGCTTAGTTGGGGGGGCCTACGAGCAGTACTTC.

The rearrangement links TRBV27 to TRBJ2-2, with TRBD1 matching over 7 bases. The CDR3 covers 16 residues. V gave up 11 bases and J gave up 1 base; unmatched junction bases: 13. Germline V CDR1 and CDR2: MNHEY, SMNVEV (reference sequence). The CDR3 region is CAASRSGQLNTGELFF. The CDR3, as DNA: TGTGCCGCCAGTCGATCGGGACAGTTGAACACCGGGGAGCTGTTTTTT.

The chain uses TRBV7-9 and TRBJ2-5; 12 bases line up with TRBD2. The J segment lost 7 bases and the V segment lost 4 bases, leaving 10 bases of the junction unmatched. Germline CDR1 is SEHNR and CDR2 is FQNEAQ (reference sequence). The CDR3 sequence is 16 residues long. This CDR3 is CASSSILAGGPGTQYF. CDR3 sequence (DNA): TGTGCCAGCAGCTCTATACTAGCGGGGGGCCCGGGGACCCAGTACTTC.

In nucleotides, the CDR3 is TGTGCCAGCAGTTCCTACAGGATAGGGGACACTGAAGCTTTCTTT. Translating gives CASSSYRIGDTEAFF. This chain connects TRBV6-1 to TRBJ1-1; D might be TRBD1 (5 bases). The CDR3 length is 15 residues. The germline CDR1 and CDR2 sequences are MNHNS and SASEGT. Trimming stripped 5 bases from V and 3 bases from J, with 16 bases between.

The V call is TRBV27, the J call TRBJ1-1; unclear D gene. Per germline, CDR1 MNHEY and CDR2 SMNVEV (reference sequence). V was clipped by 6 bases and J by 3 bases, with 8 bases between them. This CDR3 is built from 12 residues. The CDR3 nucleotides read TGTGCCAGCAGATTGGGAGACACTGAAGCTTTCTTT. Translated, it gives CASRLGDTEAFF.

This clone was recorded only once. V is TRBV27 and J is TRBJ2-5; 7 bases agree with TRBD1. CDR1 is MNHEY, CDR2 SMNVEV, per germline (reference sequence). V was clipped by 2 bases and J by 5 bases; unmatched bases: 14. This CDR3 is 17 amino acids long. The CDR3: CASSLRTSGTEVETQYF. The DNA for the CDR3 is TGTGCCAGCAGTTTAAGAACCTCAGGGACAGAGGTTGAGACCCAGTACTTC.

This clone was recorded only once. This rearrangement joins TRBV5-4 to TRBJ1-6; D remains ambiguous. V lost 4 bases and J lost 7, with 15 bases in between. This CDR3 spans 15 amino acids. Germline lookup yields CDR1 SGHNT and CDR2 YYREEE (reference sequence). In DNA form, the CDR3 reads TGTGCCAGCAGCCAACTAGAGGATGGGAATTCACCCCTCCACTTT. Amino acid sequence: CASSQLEDGNSPLHF.